This TCR beta chain came from a study of graft-versus-host responses after intestinal transplantation. The study's findings and limits: The marrow of recipients harbored GvH clones, and ileum or blood showed some of them first. Individuals who had graft-donor T cell macrochimerism had allografts that showed high graft-versus-host to host-versus-graft clonal ratios.

Regarding this clone: The antigen is undetermined.

Processing released intraepithelial and lamina propria lymphocytes from the graft tissue. Assay: immunoSEQ multiplex PCR; the TCRdb copy retains only in-frame clones and omits some. The table has 50,000 to 75,000 clones, approximately 91% seen once; the top ten hold approximately 1.7%. Germline V gene lookup returns CDR1 SGHVS and CDR2 FQNEAQ. The CDR3 spans 15 residues. V gave up 5 bases and J gave up 0 bases; unmatched junction bases: 7. The specimen was ileum tissue, collected less than 400 days after transplant. This chain joins TRBV7-8 and TRBJ2-7; 7 positions match TRBD1. The clonotype comes from a human patient who received an intestinal transplant, so some T cells may come from the graft donor. CDR3 in amino acids: CASSPFGTASYEQYF. CDR3 bases: TGTGCCAGCAGCCCCTTTGGGACAGCCTCCTACGAGCAGTACTTC.